This T cell receptor (beta chain) was captured by sequencing in a study of a mutant IDH1 vaccine in newly diagnosed glioma. This CDR3 is 16 amino acids long. V was pared by 7 bases and J by 3 bases, with 20 bases between. Germline V lookup: CDR1 LNHDA, CDR2 SQIVND (reference sequence). Time point of the sample: baseline, week 1 (first vaccination visit). The treatment denotes: pre-vaccination baseline after standard-of-care therapy. The protocol was immunoSEQ multiplex PCR, while the TCRdb copy is restricted to in-frame clones and leaves out a portion. The profile shows around 88,000 clones, around three quarters of them singletons.

The rearrangement uses TRBV19 and TRBJ2-3; D might be TRBD2 (6 bases). The specimen comprised PBMCs, sampled from a glioma patient treated with radiotherapy, temozolomide or both. The TCR originated in a man aged 35-49 years with glioma. CDR3 region: CASTPSEEGGTDTQYF. CDR3 DNA sequence: TGTGCCAGTACCCCCTCCGAGGAGGGTGGGACAGATACGCAGTATTTT.